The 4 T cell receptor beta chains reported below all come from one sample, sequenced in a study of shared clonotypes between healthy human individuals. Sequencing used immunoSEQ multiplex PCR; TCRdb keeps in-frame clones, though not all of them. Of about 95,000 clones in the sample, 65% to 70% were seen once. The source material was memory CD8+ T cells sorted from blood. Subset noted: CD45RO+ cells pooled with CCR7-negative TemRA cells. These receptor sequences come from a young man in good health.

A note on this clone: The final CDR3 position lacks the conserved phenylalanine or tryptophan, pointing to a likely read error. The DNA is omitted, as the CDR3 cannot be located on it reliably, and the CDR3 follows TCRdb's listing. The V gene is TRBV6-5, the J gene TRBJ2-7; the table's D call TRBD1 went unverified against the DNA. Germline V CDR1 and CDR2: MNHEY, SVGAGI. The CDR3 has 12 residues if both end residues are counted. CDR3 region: CASRIDRGRRMS.

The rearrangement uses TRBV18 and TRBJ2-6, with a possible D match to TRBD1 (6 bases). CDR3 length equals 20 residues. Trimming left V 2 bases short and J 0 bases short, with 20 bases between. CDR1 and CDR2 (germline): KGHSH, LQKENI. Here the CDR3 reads CASSPSCFGRGCSGANVLTF. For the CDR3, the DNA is TGTGCCAGCTCACCATCTTGTTTTGGCAGGGGATGCTCTGGGGCCAACGTCCTGACTTTC. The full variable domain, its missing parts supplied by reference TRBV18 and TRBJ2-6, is NAGVMQNPRHLVRRRGQEARLRCSPMKGHSHVYWYRQLPEEGLKFMVYLQKENIIDESGMPKERFSAEFPKEGPSILRIQQVVRGDSAAYFCASSPSCFGRGCSGANVLTFGAGSRLTVL.

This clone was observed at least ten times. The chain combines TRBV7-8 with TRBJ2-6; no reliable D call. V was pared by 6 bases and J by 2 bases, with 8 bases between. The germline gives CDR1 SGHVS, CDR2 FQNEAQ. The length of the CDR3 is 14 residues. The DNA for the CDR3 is TGTGCCAGCAGGGTTTCTGCTGGGGCCAACGTCCTGACTTTC. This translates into CASRVSAGANVLTF. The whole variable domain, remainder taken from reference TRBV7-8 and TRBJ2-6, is GAGVSQSPRYKVAKRGQDVALRCDPISGHVSLFWYQQALGQGPEFLTYFQNEAQLDKSGLPSDRFFAERPEGSVSTLKIQRTQQEDSAVYLCASRVSAGANVLTFGAGSRLTVL.

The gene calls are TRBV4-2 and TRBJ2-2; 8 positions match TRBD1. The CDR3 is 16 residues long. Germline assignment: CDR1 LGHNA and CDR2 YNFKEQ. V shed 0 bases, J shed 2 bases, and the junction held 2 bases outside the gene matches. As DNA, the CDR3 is TGTGCCAGCAGCCAAGAGACAGGGGATAACACCGGGGAGCTGTTTTTT. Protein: CASSQETGDNTGELFF.